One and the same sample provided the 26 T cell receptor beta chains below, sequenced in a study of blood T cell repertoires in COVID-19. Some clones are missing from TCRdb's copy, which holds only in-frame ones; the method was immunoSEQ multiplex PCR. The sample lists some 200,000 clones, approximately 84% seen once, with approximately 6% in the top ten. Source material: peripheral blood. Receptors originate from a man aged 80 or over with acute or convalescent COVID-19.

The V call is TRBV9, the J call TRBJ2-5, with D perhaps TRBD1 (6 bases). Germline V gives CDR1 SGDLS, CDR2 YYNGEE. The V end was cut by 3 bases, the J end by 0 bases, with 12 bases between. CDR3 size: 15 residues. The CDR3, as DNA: TGTGCCAGCAGCGCCCAAACAGGGTACCAAGAGACCCAGTACTTC. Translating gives CASSAQTGYQETQYF.

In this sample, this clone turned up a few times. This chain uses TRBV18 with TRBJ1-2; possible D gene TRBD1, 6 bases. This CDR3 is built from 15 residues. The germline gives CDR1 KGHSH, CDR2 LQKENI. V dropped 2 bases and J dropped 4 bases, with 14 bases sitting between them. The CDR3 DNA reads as TGTGCCAGCTCACCAGCGGGGGGGCTGAGCTATGGCTACACCTTC. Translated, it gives CASSPAGGLSYGYTF.

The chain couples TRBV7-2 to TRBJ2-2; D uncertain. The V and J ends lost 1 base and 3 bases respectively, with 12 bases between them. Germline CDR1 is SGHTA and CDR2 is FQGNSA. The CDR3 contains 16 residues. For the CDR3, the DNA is TGTGCCAGCAGCTTAGGGATCCCTAGAGACACCGGGGAGCTGTTTTTT. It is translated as CASSLGIPRDTGELFF.

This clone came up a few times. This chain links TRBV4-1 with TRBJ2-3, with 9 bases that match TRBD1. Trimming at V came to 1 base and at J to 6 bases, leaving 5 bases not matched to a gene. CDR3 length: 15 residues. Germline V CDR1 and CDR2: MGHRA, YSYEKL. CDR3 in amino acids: CASSQGRDRVDTQYF. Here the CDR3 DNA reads TGCGCCAGCAGCCAAGGCCGGGACAGGGTTGATACGCAGTATTTT.

The CDR3 nucleotides read TGTGCCAGCAGTTTATCCCCGGCGGTCAACACTGAAGCTTTCTTT. It translates to CASSLSPAVNTEAFF. This chain connects TRBV27 to TRBJ1-1; no reliable D call. Trimming took off 0 bases at V and 2 bases at J, with 10 bases between the two ends. This CDR3 has 15 residues. CDR1 and CDR2 from the germline V gene are MNHEY and SMNVEV (reference sequence).

The CDR3 region has the DNA TGTGCCAGCAGCGTAGCCGTTAGCGGGGGAACGTCCTACAATGAGCAGTTCTTC. The encoded protein is CASSVAVSGGTSYNEQFF. The rearrangement links TRBV9 to TRBJ2-1; TRBD2 matches at 9 bases. Germline CDR1 SGDLS, CDR2 YYNGEE. V lost 0 bases and J lost 1; bases outside the gene matches: 8. The CDR3 spans 18 residues.

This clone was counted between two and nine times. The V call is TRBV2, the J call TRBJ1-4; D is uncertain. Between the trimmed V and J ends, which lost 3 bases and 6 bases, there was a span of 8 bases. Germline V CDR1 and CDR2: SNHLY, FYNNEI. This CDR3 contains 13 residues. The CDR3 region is CASSDRIHEKLFF. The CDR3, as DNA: TGTGCCAGCAGTGACAGGATTCATGAAAAACTGTTTTTT.

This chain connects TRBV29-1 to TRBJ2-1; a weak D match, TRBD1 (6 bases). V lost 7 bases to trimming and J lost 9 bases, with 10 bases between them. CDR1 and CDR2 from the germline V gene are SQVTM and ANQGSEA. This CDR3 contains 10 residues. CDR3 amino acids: CSAQQGEQFF. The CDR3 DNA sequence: TGCAGCGCTCAACAGGGTGAGCAGTTCTTC.

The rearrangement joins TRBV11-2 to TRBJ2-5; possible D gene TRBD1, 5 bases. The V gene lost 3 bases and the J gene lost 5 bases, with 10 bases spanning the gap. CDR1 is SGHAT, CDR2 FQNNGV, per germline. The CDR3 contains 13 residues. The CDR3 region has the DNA TGTGCCAGCAGCTTTCAGGGCTTGGAGACCCAGTACTTC. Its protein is CASSFQGLETQYF.

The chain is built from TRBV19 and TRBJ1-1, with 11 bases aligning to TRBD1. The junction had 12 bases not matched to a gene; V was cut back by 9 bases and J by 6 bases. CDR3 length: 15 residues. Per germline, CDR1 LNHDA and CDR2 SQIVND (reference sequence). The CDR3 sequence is CASRPRTGGVAEAFF. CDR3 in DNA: TGTGCCAGCAGACCAAGGACAGGGGGCGTGGCTGAAGCTTTCTTT. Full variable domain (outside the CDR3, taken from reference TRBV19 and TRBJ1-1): DGGITQSPKYLFRKEGQNVTLSCEQNLNHDAMYWYRQDPGQGLRLIYYSQIVNDFQKGDIAEGYSVSREKKESFPLTVTSAQKNPTAFYLCASRPRTGGVAEAFFGQGTRLTVV.

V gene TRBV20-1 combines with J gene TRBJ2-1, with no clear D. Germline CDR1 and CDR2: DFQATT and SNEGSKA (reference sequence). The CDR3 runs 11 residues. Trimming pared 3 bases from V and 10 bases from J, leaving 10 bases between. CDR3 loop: CSARRPGEQFF. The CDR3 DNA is TGCAGTGCTAGGAGGCCCGGGGAGCAGTTCTTC.

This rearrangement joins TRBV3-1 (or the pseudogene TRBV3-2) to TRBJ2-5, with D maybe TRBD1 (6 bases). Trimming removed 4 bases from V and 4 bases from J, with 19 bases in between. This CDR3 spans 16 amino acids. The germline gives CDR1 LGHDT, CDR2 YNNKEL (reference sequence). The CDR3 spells CASSPRRGHARETQYF. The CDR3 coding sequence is TGTGCCAGCAGCCCCAGACGGGGACACGCGAGAGAGACCCAGTACTTC.

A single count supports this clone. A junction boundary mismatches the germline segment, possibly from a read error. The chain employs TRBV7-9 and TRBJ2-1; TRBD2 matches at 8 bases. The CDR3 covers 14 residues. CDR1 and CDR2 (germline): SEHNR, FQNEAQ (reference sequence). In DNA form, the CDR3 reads TGTGCCAGCAGCACCCGGACTAGCTACGATGAGCAGTTCTTC. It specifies CASSTRTSYDEQFF.

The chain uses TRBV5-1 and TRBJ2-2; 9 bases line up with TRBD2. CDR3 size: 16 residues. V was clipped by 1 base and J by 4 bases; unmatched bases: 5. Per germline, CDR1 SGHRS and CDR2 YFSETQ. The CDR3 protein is CASSLLTSGPTGELFF. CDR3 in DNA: TGCGCCAGCAGCTTGTTGACTAGCGGCCCCACCGGGGAGCTGTTTTTT.

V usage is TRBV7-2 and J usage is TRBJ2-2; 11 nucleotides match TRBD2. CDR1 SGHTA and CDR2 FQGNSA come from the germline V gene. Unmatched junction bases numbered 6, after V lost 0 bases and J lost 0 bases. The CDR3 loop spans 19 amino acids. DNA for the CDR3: TGTGCCAGCAGCTTAGCTCCTAGCGGGAGGACCGCGAACACCGGGGAGCTGTTTTTT. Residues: CASSLAPSGRTANTGELFF. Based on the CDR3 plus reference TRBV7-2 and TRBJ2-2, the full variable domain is GAGVSQSPSNKVTEKGKDVELRCDPISGHTALYWYRQSLGQGLEFLIYFQGNSAPDKSGLPSDRFSAERTGGSVSTLTIQRTQQEDSAVYLCASSLAPSGRTANTGELFFGEGSRLTVL.

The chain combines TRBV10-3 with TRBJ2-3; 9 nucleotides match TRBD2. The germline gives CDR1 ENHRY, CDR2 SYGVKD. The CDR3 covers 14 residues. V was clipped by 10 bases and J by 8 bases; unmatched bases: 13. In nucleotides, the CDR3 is TGTGCCAACTCGGCTGCGGGAGGGTTCGGTACGCAGTATTTT. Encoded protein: CANSAAGGFGTQYF.

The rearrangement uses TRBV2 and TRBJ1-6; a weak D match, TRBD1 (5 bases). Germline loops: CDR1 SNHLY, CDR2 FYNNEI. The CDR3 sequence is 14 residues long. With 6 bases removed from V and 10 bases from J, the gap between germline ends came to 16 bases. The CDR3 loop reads CASSAGGVRSPLHF. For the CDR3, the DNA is TGTGCCAGCAGCGCTGGGGGGGTTCGATCACCCCTCCACTTT.

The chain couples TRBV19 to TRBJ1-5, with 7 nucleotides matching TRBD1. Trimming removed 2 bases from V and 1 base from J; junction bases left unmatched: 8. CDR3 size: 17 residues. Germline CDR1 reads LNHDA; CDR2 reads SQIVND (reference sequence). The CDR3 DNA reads TGTGCCAGTAGTATATACGCCCGGACAGGCAGCAATCAGCCCCAGCATTTT. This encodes CASSIYARTGSNQPQHF.

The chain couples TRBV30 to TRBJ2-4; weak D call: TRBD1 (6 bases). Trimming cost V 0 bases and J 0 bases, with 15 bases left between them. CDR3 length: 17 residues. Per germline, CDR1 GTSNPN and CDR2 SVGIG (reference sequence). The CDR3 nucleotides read TGTGCCTGGAGTGTATTAGGTTTAGGGGGAGCCAAAAACATTCAGTACTTC. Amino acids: CAWSVLGLGGAKNIQYF.

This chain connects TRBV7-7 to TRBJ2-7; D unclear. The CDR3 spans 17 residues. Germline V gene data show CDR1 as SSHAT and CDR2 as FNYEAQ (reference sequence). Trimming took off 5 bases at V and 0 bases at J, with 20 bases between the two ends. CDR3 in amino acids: CASSRVMVSQSSYEQYF. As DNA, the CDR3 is TGTGCCAGCAGCCGTGTGATGGTGTCACAGAGCTCCTACGAGCAGTACTTC.

DNA for the CDR3: TGTGCCAGCAGCCCACCCGGGCAAATCGGGACAGGGCCAGATACGCAGTATTTT. It encodes CASSPPGQIGTGPDTQYF. The chain carries TRBV5-4 and TRBJ2-3; 9 positions match TRBD1. V shed 4 bases, J shed 4 bases, and the junction held 16 bases outside the gene matches. In germline, CDR1 is SGHNT, CDR2 YYREEE (reference sequence). The CDR3 length is 18 residues.

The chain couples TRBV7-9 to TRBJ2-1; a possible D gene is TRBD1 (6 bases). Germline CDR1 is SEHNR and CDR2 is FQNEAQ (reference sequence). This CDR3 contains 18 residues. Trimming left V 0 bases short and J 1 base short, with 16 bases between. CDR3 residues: CASSLALITGISYNEQFF. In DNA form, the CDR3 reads TGTGCCAGCAGCTTAGCCCTTATTACAGGGATATCCTACAATGAGCAGTTCTTC.

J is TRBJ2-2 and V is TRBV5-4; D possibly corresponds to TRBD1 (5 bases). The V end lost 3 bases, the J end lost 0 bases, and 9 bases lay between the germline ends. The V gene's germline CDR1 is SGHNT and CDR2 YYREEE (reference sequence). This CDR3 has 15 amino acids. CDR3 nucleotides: TGTGCCAGCAGCTACAGGACACCGAACACCGGGGAGCTGTTTTTT. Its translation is CASSYRTPNTGELFF. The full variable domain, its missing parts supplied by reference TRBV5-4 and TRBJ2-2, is ETGVTQSPTHLIKTRGQQVTLRCSSQSGHNTVSWYQQALGQGPQFIFQYYREEENGRGNFPPRFSGLQFPNYSSELNVNALELDDSALYLCASSYRTPNTGELFFGEGSRLTVL.

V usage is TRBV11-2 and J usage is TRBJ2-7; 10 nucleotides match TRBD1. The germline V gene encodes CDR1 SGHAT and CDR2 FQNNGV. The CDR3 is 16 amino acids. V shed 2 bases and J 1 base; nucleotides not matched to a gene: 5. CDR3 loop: CASSLSPGQGSYEQYF. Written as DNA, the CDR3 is TGTGCCAGCAGCTTATCACCGGGACAGGGGTCCTACGAGCAGTACTTC.

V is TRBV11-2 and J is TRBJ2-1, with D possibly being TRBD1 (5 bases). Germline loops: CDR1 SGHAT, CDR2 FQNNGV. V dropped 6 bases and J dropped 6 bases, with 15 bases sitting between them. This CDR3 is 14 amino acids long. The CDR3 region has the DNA TGTGCCAGCAGAGAACCTCAGGGTATCAATGAGCAGTTCTTC. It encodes CASREPQGINEQFF.

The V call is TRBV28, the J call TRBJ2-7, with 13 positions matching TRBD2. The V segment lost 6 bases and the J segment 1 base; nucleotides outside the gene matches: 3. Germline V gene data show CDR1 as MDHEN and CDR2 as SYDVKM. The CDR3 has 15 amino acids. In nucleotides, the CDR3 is TGTGCCAGCAGGCGACTAGCGGGAGGATCCTACGAGCAGTACTTC. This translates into CASRRLAGGSYEQYF.